This T cell receptor beta chain came from a study of blood T cell repertoires in COVID-19. This clone was counted a single time. Here immunoSEQ multiplex PCR was the method, and the copy in TCRdb shows in-frame clones only, minus some. The data show over 85,000 clones, 87% seen once. The CDR3 runs to 12 residues. Germline V lookup: CDR1 GTSNPN, CDR2 SVGIG (reference sequence). V gave up 7 bases and J gave up 2 bases; unmatched junction bases: 2. The chain has TRBV30 and TRBJ1-3; TRBD1 matches at 7 bases. The sequencing input was peripheral blood. The receptor was isolated from a man between 45 and 60 years old with active COVID-19. CDR3 nucleotides: TGTGCCTCACAGGGGACTGGAAACACCATATATTTT. Residues: CASQGTGNTIYF.